Listed below are T cell receptor beta chains from one sample, sequenced in a study of T-cell memory formation after mild COVID-19. Each CDR3 protein is one row after TCRdb ran MiXCR on the 5' RACE reads. This sample has under 450,000 distinct CDR3 sequences, with over 13% found just once. The sequencing input was PBMCs or a T cell subset sorted from them (not recorded which). The receptors here all came from a young man who had mild COVID-19 (a few samples of this study predate the infection). Cell type and time point are not known. Each CDR3 is given with its conserved first and last residue. The D gene is left open where the match is weak. For some rows the clone size is stated as once, few or many, or as a class when expanded; others skip it.

v_call	j_call	d_call	clone_size	cdr3_aa	cdr3_nt
TRBV13	TRBJ2-1	TRBD1	.	CASTRDRGGLHEQFF	TGTGCCAGCACCCGGGACAGGGGAGGTTTGCATGAGCAGTTCTTC
TRBV15	TRBJ1-5	.	.	CATSSRGGGFQPQHF	TGTGCCACCAGCAGCAGGGGCGGCGGGTTTCAGCCCCAGCATTTT
TRBV7-3	TRBJ1-2	TRBD1	many	CASGQTGGANIAGYTF	TGTGCCAGCGGTCAGACAGGGGGGGCGAACATTGCTGGCTACACCTTC
TRBV29-1	TRBJ2-5	.	many	CSVGKGGETQYF	TGCAGCGTTGGTAAAGGGGGAGAGACCCAGTACTTC
TRBV4-1	TRBJ1-3	.	.	CARSILGAPGNTIYF	TGCGCCAGAAGCATCCTAGGAGCCCCTGGAAACACCATATATTTT
TRBV3-1	TRBJ2-7	.	few	CASSRRGDYEQYF	TGTGCCAGCAGCCGCAGGGGAGACTACGAGCAGTACTTC
TRBV7-3	TRBJ1-2	.	.	CASSHRDGYGYTF	TGTGCCAGCAGTCATAGGGACGGCTATGGCTACACCTTC
TRBV27	TRBJ1-2	.	.	CASSLFSPPGFYGYTF	TGTGCCAGCAGTCTCTTTTCCCCTCCCGGGTTCTATGGCTACACCTTC
TRBV5-1	TRBJ2-7	TRBD1	few	CASSWDRDYEQYF	TGCGCCAGCAGCTGGGACAGGGACTACGAGCAGTACTTC
TRBV7-2	TRBJ2-1	.	.	CASSLVRYNEQFF	TGTGCCAGCAGCTTAGTCCGCTACAATGAGCAGTTCTTC
TRBV29-1	TRBJ2-2	.	once	CSVEDRWGSLTGELFF	TGCAGCGTTGAAGATCGATGGGGCTCGCTCACCGGGGAGCTGTTTTTT
TRBV6-5	TRBJ2-1	TRBD1	.	CASSYGTGTYNEQFF	TGTGCCAGCAGTTACGGGACAGGGACCTACAATGAGCAGTTCTTC
TRBV28	TRBJ1-1	.	.	CASSAETANTEAFF	TGTGCCAGCAGTGCCGAGACAGCGAACACTGAAGCTTTCTTT
TRBV7-2	TRBJ2-1	.	.	CASSARSMGGEQFF	TGTGCCAGCAGCGCCCGGTCGATGGGCGGTGAGCAGTTCTTC
TRBV20-1	TRBJ2-2	TRBD1	few	CSARVPGTGNTGELFF	TGCAGTGCTAGAGTCCCCGGGACAGGGAACACCGGGGAGCTGTTTTTT
TRBV18	TRBJ2-3	.	.	CASSPQPGAGTQYF	TGTGCCAGCTCACCTCAACCCGGGGCTGGTACGCAGTATTTT
TRBV5-1	TRBJ1-5	.	.	CASSFQGNSNQPQHF	TGCGCCAGCAGCTTCCAGGGTAACAGCAATCAGCCCCAGCATTTT
TRBV20-1	TRBJ2-3	TRBD2	few	CSARDPPAGGQSDTQYF	TGCAGTGCTAGAGATCCTCCAGCGGGGGGGCAATCCGATACGCAGTATTTT
TRBV2	TRBJ2-1	TRBD2	few	CASQTSGGAGWMFF	TGTGCCAGCCAAACTAGCGGGGGGGCCGGGTGGATGTTCTTC
TRBV4-3	TRBJ2-7	TRBD2	.	CASSQYDRGAYEQYF	TGCGCCAGCAGCCAATACGACCGGGGGGCCTACGAGCAGTACTTC
TRBV7-2	TRBJ2-3	TRBD1	.	CASGTGQGRDTQYF	TGTGCCAGCGGAACGGGACAGGGGCGGGATACGCAGTATTTT
TRBV7-9	TRBJ2-2	.	.	CASSLLSGTGELFF	TGTGCCAGCAGCTTATTGTCCGGCACCGGGGAGCTGTTTTTT
TRBV7-2	TRBJ2-5	.	few	CASSFSRHQETQYF	TGTGCCAGCAGCTTCAGTAGACACCAAGAGACCCAGTACTTC
TRBV7-2	TRBJ2-5	.	.	CASSVGVGRTQYF	TGTGCCAGCAGCGTCGGGGTGGGGAGGACCCAGTACTTC
TRBV13	TRBJ2-2	TRBD1	.	CASSRLGALAGQGSTGELFF	TGTGCCAGCAGCCGACTTGGGGCCTTGGCGGGACAGGGGTCCACCGGGGAGCTGTTTTTT
TRBV20-1	TRBJ2-3	.	once	CSAPRSTDTQYF	TGCAGTGCCCCACGAAGCACAGATACGCAGTATTTT
TRBV7-2	TRBJ1-5	.	.	CASSLHANQPQHF	TGTGCCAGCAGCTTACATGCGAATCAGCCCCAGCATTTT
TRBV6-5	TRBJ1-5	.	many	CASSYRGREPQHF	TGTGCCAGCAGTTACCGGGGGCGTGAGCCCCAGCATTTT
TRBV7-2	TRBJ2-3	.	many	CASSLSGGLSTDTQYF	TGTGCCAGCAGCTTGTCGGGGGGCCTAAGCACAGATACGCAGTATTTT
TRBV6-5	TRBJ1-1	TRBD1	.	CASSYTTWTGDMRGTEAFF	TGTGCCAGCAGTTACACGACTTGGACAGGGGATATGAGGGGCACTGAAGCTTTCTTT
TRBV5-1	TRBJ1-4	.	.	CASSIRGWTNEKLFF	TGCGCCAGCAGTATCCGGGGATGGACTAATGAAAAACTGTTTTTT
TRBV12-3/TRBV12-4	TRBJ1-2	.	few	CASRRKGGGDGYTF	TGTGCCAGCAGACGCAAAGGGGGAGGTGATGGCTACACCTTC